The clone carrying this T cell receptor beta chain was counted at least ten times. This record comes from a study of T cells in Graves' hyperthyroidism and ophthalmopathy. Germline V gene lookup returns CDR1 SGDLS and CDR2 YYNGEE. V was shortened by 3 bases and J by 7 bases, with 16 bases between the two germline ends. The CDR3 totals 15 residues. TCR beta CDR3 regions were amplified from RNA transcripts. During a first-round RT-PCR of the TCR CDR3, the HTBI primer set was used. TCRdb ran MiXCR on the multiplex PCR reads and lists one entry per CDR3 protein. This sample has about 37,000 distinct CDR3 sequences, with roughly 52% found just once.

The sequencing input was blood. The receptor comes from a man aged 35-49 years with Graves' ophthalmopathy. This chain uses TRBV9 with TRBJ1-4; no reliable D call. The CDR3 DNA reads TGTGCCAGCAGCGCCGAACTTCTCAGTAGTGAAAAACTGTTTTTT. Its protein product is CASSAELLSSEKLFF.